The entry below describes one T cell receptor beta chain. Antigen specificity is unknown. This sample was included in a study of OX40 agonist ivuxolimab in advanced cancers. Overall study: The dose of intravenous ivuxolimab that patients received every 2 weeks ranged from 0.01 to 10 mg/kg. Head and neck, renal cell, melanoma or hepatocellular carcinoma were the cancers that dose-escalation patients had. Aged roughly 20 to 85 with a mean of about 63 years, they were roughly 83% male.

The CDR3 length is 13 residues. Germline CDR1 and CDR2: SEHNR and FQNEAQ (reference sequence). Trimming took 1 base from V and 8 from J, leaving 11 bases between them. Points from the study as a whole: The CD4+ and CD8+ T cells in the blood had expanded clonally by week 6 at 0.1 to 3.0 mg/kg.

Repertoires were generated with immunoSEQ multiplex PCR, while TCRdb's copy carries only in-frame clones and drops some. The profile shows tens of thousands of clones, approximately 91% of them singletons. The sample in question was CD4+ or CD8+ T cells sorted from blood, obtained in a trial of the OX40 agonist ivuxolimab. The source of this sequence is an adult with an advanced solid tumor such as melanoma, head and neck, liver or kidney cancer. The J gene is TRBJ1-2, the V gene TRBV7-9, with no clear D. The CDR3 sequence is CASSLGTSDGYTF. CDR3 DNA sequence: TGTGCCAGCAGCTTAGGGACGTCCGACGGCTACACCTTC.